Each of the 4 T cell receptor beta chains below was sequenced from the same sample in a study of tumor-infiltrating lymphocytes in primary liver carcinoma. A primer matching the constant region was used to make TCR beta cDNA from approximately 0.45 ug of total RNA. Generation of the TCR beta libraries relied on three nested multiplex PCR rounds using slightly modified ARM-PCR. With TRBV1-TRBV30 forward primers and a C-beta reverse primer, the first two PCR rounds were run for 10 to 11 cycles each. One entry per CDR3 protein results from TCRdb running MiXCR on the multiplex PCR reads. The sample yields 100,000 or so distinct CDR3 sequences, about 70% seen once. The tissue used was unsorted bulk material of roughly 17-34 mg. RNA and DNA were co-extracted from it with the AllPrep DNA/RNA mini kit. Sequenced material: liver tumor tissue from sampling region 2. Subset reported: tumor region T2, inferior pole. These TCRs come from a woman aged 55-70 years with primary liver carcinoma and hepatitis B virus infection.

This rearrangement joins TRBV29-1 to TRBJ1-2; no clear D. The CDR3 is 15 amino acids. Germline values: CDR1 SQVTM, CDR2 ANQGSEA. V lost 0 bases and J lost 1, with 12 bases in between. Here the CDR3 reads CSVEDQRSGNYGYTF. The CDR3 region has the DNA TGCAGCGTTGAAGATCAAAGAAGCGGTAACTATGGCTACACCTTC. Complete variable domain (other parts from reference TRBV29-1 and TRBJ1-2): SAVISQKPSRDICQRGTSLTIQCQVDSQVTMMFWYRQQPGQSLTLIATANQGSEATYESGFVIDKFPISRPNLTFSTLTVSNMSPEDSSIYLCSVEDQRSGNYGYTFGSGTRLTVV.

This clonotype was detected ten times or more. The genes are TRBV20-1 and TRBJ2-5; 10 bases align to TRBD2. The CDR3 has 17 residues. CDR1 is DFQATT and CDR2 is SNEGSKA in the germline V gene (reference sequence). Unmatched junction bases numbered 12, after V lost 0 bases and J lost 5 bases. The CDR3 loop reads CSARESASGSIIETQYF. Here the CDR3 DNA reads TGCAGTGCTAGAGAATCTGCTAGCGGGAGTATTATTGAGACCCAGTACTTC.

This clonotype was counted at least ten times. The chain combines TRBV11-2 with TRBJ2-7; TRBD2 aligns across 8 bases. CDR3 length: 17 residues. Germline-derived CDR1 and CDR2 are SGHAT and FQNNGV. With 5 bases clipped from V and 0 bases from J, the junction kept 12 bases outside the gene matches. The CDR3 loop is CASSPDFPREGSYEQYF. The DNA for the CDR3 is TGTGCCAGCAGCCCCGACTTCCCTCGGGAGGGCTCCTACGAGCAGTACTTC.

To note about this clonotype: Compared with germline, one end of the junction differs, possibly owing to a read error. The gene calls are TRBV5-1 and TRBJ1-1; 7 bases are shared with TRBD1. The germline V gene has CDR1 SGHRS and CDR2 YFSETQ. The CDR3 consists of 14 residues. The CDR3 loop reads CASREGAVKTEAFF. CDR3 in DNA: TGCGCCAGCAGAGAGGGGGCAGTGAAAACTGAAGCTTTCTTT.